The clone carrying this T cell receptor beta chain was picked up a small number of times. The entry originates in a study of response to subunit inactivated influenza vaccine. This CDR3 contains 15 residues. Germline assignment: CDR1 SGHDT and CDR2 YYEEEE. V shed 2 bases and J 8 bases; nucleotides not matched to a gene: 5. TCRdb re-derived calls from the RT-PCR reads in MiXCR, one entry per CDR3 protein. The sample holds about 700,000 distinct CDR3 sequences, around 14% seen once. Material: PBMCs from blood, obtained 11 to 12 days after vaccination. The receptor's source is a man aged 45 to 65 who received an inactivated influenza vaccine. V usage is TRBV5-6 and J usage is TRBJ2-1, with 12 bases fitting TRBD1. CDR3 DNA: TGTGCCAGCAGCTTCGGGACAGGGGGCATGGATGAGCAGTTCTTC. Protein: CASSFGTGGMDEQFF.